The next 3 T cell receptor beta chains were all read from a single sample in a study of T cell responses to AZD1222 COVID-19 vaccine. Data came from immunoSEQ multiplex PCR; TCRdb stores just in-frame clones and leaves some out. The table has some 99,000 clones, 84% seen once. Here the sequenced sample was peripheral blood, taken 28 days after the second AZD1222 dose. Source of these receptors: an adult who received the AZD1222 COVID-19 vaccine.

The rearrangement joins TRBV19 to TRBJ1-6; the D gene is possibly TRBD1 (5 bases). Germline V gene lookup returns CDR1 LNHDA and CDR2 SQIVND (reference sequence). V gave up 3 bases and J gave up 7 bases, with 7 bases separating them. CDR3 length: 13 amino acids. The chain's CDR3 is CASSMRTNSPLHF. The DNA for the CDR3 is TGTGCCAGTAGTATGAGGACAAATTCACCCCTCCACTTT. The full variable domain, its missing parts supplied by reference TRBV19 and TRBJ1-6, is DGGITQSPKYLFRKEGQNVTLSCEQNLNHDAMYWYRQDPGQGLRLIYYSQIVNDFQKGDIAEGYSVSREKKESFPLTVTSAQKNPTAFYLCASSMRTNSPLHFGNGTRLTVT.

The rearrangement uses TRBV5-6 and TRBJ1-1; the D is unclear. Germline V gene data show CDR1 as SGHDT and CDR2 as YYEEEE. Trimming stripped 4 bases from V and 0 bases from J, with 16 bases between. This CDR3 contains 16 residues. The CDR3 sequence: CASSAPDLFMNTEAFF. The CDR3 nucleotides are TGTGCCAGCAGCGCCCCAGACTTGTTCATGAACACTGAAGCTTTCTTT.

In its sample, this clone was seen a few times. V gene TRBV4-1 combines with J gene TRBJ2-1, with 7 bases identical to TRBD2. With 4 bases clipped from V and 6 bases from J, the junction kept 9 bases outside the gene matches. The germline CDR1 and CDR2 sequences are MGHRA and YSYEKL. The CDR3 is made up of 15 amino acids. Here the CDR3 reads CASSLWEGIFNEQFF. In DNA form, the CDR3 reads TGCGCCAGCAGCCTATGGGAGGGAATTTTCAATGAGCAGTTCTTC.